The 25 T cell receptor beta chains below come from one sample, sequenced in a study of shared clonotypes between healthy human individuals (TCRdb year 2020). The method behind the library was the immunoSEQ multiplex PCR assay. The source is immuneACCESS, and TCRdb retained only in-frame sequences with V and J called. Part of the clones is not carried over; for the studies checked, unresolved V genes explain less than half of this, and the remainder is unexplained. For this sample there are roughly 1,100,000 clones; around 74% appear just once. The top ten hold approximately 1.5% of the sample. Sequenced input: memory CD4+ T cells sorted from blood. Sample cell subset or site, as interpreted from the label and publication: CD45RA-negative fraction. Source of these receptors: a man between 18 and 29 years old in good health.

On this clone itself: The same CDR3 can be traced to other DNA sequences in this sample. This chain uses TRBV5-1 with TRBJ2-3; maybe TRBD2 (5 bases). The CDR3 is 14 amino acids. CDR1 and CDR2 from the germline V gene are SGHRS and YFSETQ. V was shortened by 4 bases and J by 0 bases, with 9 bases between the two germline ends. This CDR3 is CASSTGLSTDTQYF. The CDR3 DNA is TGCGCCAGCAGCACCGGACTCAGCACAGATACGCAGTATTTT.

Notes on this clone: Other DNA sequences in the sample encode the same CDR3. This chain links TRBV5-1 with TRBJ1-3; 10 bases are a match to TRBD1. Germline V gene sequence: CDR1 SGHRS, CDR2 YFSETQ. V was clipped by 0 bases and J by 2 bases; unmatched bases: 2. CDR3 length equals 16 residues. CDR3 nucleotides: TGCGCCAGCAGCTTGGGCGGGACAGGGGCTGGAAACACCATATATTTT. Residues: CASSLGGTGAGNTIYF.

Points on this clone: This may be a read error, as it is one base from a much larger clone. Here the CDR3 reads CASNGQSYEQYF. CDR3 nucleotide sequence: TGTGCCAGCAATGGACAGTCCTACGAGCAGTACTTC. The chain employs TRBV6-1 and TRBJ2-7; tentatively, D is TRBD1 (6 bases). Trimming removed 7 bases from V and 1 base from J, with 8 bases in between. Per the germline V gene, CDR1 is MNHNS and CDR2 is SASEGT. CDR3 size: 12 residues.

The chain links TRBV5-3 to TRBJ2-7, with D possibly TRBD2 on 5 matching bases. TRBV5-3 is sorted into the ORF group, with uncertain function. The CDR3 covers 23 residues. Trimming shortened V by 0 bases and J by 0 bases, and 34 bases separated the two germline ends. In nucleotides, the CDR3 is TGTGCCAGAAGCTTGGAGATGCTTGGAAGGGTTTTGAGGGCCCGAGGCCACTCCTACGAGCAGTACTTC. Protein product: CARSLEMLGRVLRARGHSYEQYF.

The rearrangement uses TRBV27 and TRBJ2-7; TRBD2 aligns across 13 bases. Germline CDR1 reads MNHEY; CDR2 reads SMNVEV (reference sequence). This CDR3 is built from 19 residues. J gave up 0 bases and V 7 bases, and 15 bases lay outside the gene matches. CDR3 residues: CASTLYRLAGGPLSYEQYF. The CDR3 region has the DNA TGTGCCAGCACCCTCTACCGACTAGCGGGAGGCCCACTCTCCTACGAGCAGTACTTC.

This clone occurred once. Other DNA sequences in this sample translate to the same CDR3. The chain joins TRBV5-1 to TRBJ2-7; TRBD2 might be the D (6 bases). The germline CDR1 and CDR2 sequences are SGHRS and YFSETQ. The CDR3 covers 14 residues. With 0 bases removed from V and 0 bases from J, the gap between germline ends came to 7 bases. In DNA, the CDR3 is TGCGCCAGCAGCTTGGATAGCGGCTCCTACGAGCAGTACTTC. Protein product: CASSLDSGSYEQYF.

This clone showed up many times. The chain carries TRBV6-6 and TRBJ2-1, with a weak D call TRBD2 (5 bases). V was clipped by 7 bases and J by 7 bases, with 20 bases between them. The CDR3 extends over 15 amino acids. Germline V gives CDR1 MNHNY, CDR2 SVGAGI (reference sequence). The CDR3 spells CASNQGSASRNEQFF. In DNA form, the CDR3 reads TGTGCCAGCAATCAAGGTAGCGCAAGTAGAAATGAGCAGTTCTTC.

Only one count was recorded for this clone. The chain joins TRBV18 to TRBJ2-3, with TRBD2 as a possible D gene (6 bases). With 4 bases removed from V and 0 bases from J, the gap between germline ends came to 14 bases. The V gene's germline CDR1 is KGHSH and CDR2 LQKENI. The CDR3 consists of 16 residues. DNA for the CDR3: TGTGCCAGCTCACTCCGGCGGACTACTAGCACAGATACGCAGTATTTT. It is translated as CASSLRRTTSTDTQYF.

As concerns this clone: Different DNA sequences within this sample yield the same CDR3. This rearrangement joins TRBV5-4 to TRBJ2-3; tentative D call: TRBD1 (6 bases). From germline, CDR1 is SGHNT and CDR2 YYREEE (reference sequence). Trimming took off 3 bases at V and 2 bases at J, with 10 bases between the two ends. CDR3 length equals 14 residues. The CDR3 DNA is TGTGCCAGCAGCTCCACAGGGTCCACAGATACGCAGTATTTT. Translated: CASSSTGSTDTQYF.

CDR3: CASIKSGGSSYEQYF. CDR3 in DNA: TGTGCCAGCATCAAGAGCGGGGGCTCTTCCTACGAGCAGTACTTC. The chain combines TRBV28 with TRBJ2-7; 8 bases are a match to TRBD2. V lost 7 bases to trimming and J lost 1 base; unmatched junction nucleotides: 9. Germline V gives CDR1 MDHEN, CDR2 SYDVKM. The CDR3 loop spans 15 amino acids.

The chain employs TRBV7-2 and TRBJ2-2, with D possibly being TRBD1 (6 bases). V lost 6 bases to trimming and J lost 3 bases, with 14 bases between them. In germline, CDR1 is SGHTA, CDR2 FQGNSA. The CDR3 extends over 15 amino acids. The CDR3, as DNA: TGTGCCAGCAGGAGAGGGGGTCTACACACCGGGGAGCTGTTTTTT. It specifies CASRRGGLHTGELFF.

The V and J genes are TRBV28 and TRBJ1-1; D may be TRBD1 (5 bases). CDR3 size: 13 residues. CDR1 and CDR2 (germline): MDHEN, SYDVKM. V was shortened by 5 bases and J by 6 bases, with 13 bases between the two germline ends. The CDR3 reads CASSGRGYAEAFF. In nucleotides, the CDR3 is TGTGCCAGCAGTGGGCGGGGGTACGCTGAAGCTTTCTTT.

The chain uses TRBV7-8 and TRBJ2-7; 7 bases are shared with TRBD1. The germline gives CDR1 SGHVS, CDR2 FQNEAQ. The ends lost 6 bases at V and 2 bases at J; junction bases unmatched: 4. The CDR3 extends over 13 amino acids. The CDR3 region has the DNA TGTGCCAGCAGTCATGGACAGGCCTACGAGCAGTACTTC. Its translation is CASSHGQAYEQYF.

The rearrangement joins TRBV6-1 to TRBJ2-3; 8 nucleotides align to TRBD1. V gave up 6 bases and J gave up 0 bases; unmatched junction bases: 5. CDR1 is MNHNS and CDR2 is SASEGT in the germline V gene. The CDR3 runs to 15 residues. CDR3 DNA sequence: TGTGCCAGCAGAGAGCAGGGGGCTAGCACAGATACGCAGTATTTT. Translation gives CASREQGASTDTQYF.

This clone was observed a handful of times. The CDR3: CAISESGLAGDTQYF. DNA for the CDR3: TGTGCCATCAGTGAGTCCGGACTGGCGGGTGATACGCAGTATTTT. The V call is TRBV10-3, the J call TRBJ2-3, with a tentative D call TRBD2 (5 bases). The CDR3 runs 15 residues. CDR1 is ENHRY and CDR2 is SYGVKD in the germline V gene. V was clipped by 0 bases and J by 6 bases, with 13 bases between them.

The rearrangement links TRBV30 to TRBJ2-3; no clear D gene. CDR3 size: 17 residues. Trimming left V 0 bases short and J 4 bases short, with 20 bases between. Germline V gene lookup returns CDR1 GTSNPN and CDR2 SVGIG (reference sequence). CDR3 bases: TGTGCCTGGAGTGTACTTAATATTGGAACAGCCTCAGATACGCAGTATTTT. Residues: CAWSVLNIGTASDTQYF.

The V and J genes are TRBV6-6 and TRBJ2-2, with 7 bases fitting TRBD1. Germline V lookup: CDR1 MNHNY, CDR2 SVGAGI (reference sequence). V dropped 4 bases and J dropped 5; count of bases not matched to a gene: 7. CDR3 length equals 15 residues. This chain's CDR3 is CASSSTGSRTGELFF. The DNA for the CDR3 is TGTGCCAGCAGTTCGACAGGGTCTCGAACCGGGGAGCTGTTTTTT.

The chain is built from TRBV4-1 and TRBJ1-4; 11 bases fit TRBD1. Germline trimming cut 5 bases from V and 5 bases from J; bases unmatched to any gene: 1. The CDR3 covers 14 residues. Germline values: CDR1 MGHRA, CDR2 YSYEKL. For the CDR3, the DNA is TGCGCCAGCAGCTGGGACAGGGGGAATGAAAAACTGTTTTTT. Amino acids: CASSWDRGNEKLFF.

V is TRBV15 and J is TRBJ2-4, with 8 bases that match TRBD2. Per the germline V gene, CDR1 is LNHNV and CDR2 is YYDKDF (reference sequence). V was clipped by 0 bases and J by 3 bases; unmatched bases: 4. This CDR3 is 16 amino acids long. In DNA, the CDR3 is TGTGCCACCAGCAGAGATTTCGGGGGGGACAAAAACATTCAGTACTTC. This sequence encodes CATSRDFGGDKNIQYF.

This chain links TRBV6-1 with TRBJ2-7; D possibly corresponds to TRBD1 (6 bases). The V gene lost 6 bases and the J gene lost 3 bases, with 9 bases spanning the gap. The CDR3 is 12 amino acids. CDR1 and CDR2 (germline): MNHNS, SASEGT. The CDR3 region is CASRKGDYEQYF. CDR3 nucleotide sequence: TGTGCCAGCAGGAAGGGGGACTACGAGCAGTACTTC.

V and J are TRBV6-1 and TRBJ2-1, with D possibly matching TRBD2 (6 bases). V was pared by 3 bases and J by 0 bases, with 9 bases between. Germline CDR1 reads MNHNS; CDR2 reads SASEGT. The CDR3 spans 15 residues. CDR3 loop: CASSDDGSSYNEQFF. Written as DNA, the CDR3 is TGTGCCAGCAGTGACGACGGGAGCTCCTACAATGAGCAGTTCTTC.

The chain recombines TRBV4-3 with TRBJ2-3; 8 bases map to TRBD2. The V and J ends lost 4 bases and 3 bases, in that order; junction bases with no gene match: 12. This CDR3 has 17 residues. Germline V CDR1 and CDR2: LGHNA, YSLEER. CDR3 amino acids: CASSPRLGSGTTDTQYF. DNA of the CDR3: TGCGCCAGCAGCCCAAGATTAGGTAGCGGGACAACAGATACGCAGTATTTT.

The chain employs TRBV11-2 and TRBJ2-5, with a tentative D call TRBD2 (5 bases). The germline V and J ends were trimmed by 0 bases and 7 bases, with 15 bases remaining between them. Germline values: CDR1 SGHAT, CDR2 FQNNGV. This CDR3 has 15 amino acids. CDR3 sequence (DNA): TGTGCCAGCAGCTTAGAGAACGTCCCTGAGGGGACCCAGTACTTC. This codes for CASSLENVPEGTQYF.

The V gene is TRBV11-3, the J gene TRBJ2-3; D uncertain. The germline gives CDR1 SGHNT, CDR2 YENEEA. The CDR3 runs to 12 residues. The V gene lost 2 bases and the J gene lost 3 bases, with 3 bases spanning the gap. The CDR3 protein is CASSLSTDTQYF. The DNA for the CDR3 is TGTGCCAGCAGCTTATCGACAGATACGCAGTATTTT.

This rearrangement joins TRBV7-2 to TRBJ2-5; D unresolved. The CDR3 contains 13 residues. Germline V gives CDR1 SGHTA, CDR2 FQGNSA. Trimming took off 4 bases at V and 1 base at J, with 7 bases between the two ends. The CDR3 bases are TGTGCCAGCAGCTATGTATCCCAAGAGACCCAGTACTTC. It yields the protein CASSYVSQETQYF.